This is a list of T cell receptor beta chains from one sample in a study of pediatric ulcerative colitis. The assay was immunoSEQ multiplex PCR, and TCRdb's table has in-frame clones only and misses some. The data contain about 22,000 clones, 71% of them singletons. Sequenced sample: gut tissue. The receptors here all came from a boy aged 5-17 years with severe ulcerative colitis. Both conserved end residues are part of each CDR3. The order of the fields is J gene, V gene, D gene, clone size, CDR3 protein, CDR3 DNA. The D gene is left open where the match is weak. A clone size is listed for some rows: how often the clone was seen (once, few, many), or a class if it is expanded.

>TRBJ2-7|TRBV19|-|-
CASSIGPGAYEQYF
TGTGCCAGTAGTATAGGCCCAGGGGCCTACGAGCAGTACTTC
>TRBJ2-1|TRBV19|-|-
CASRPGPYNEQFF
TGTGCCAGCCGGCCGGGACCGTACAATGAGCAGTTCTTC
>TRBJ2-4|TRBV18|-|-
CASSPPGFEFKNIQYF
TGTGCCAGCTCCCCGCCGGGATTTGAATTCAAAAACATTCAGTACTTC
>TRBJ1-4|TRBV6-5|-|-
CASSYEGATNEKLFF
TGTGCCAGCAGTTACGAGGGAGCAACTAATGAAAAACTGTTTTTT
>TRBJ1-2|TRBV19|TRBD1|-
CATGGHTF
TGTGCCACAGGGGGCCACACCTTC
>TRBJ1-6|TRBV6-5|-|-
CASSYAVGRHNSPLHF
TGTGCCAGCAGTTACGCGGTCGGCAGACATAATTCACCCCTCCACTTT
>TRBJ1-1|TRBV6-6|TRBD1|-
CASSGAGGRMNTEAFF
TGTGCCAGCAGCGGGGCAGGGGGGCGGATGAACACTGAAGCTTTCTTT
>TRBJ1-1|TRBV5-1|TRBD1|-
CASSLENRGTEAFF
TGCGCCAGCAGCTTAGAGAACAGGGGTACTGAAGCTTTCTTT
>TRBJ2-5|TRBV9|-|-
CASSVEAGLAGETQYF
TGTGCCAGCAGCGTAGAGGCGGGGTTGGCCGGCGAGACCCAGTACTTC
>TRBJ1-1|TRBV7-6|TRBD1|-
CASSPARGAFTEAFF
TGTGCCAGCAGCCCCGCCAGGGGGGCCTTCACTGAAGCTTTCTTT
>TRBJ2-1|TRBV29-1|-|-
CSVERAGRFF
TGCAGCGTTGAACGGGCTGGGCGGTTCTTC
>TRBJ2-3|TRBV10-3|TRBD1|-
CAISDQLRDRDTQYF
TGTGCCATCAGTGATCAGCTTCGGGACAGAGATACGCAGTATTTT
>TRBJ1-5|TRBV2|-|-
CASIGGQEEPQHF
TGTGCCAGCATCGGGGGGCAAGAAGAGCCCCAGCATTTT
>TRBJ1-5|TRBV28|-|few
CASGRRGHQPQHF
TGTGCCAGCGGTCGAAGGGGCCATCAGCCCCAGCATTTT
>TRBJ2-1|TRBV28|TRBD1|-
CASRGRGPYNEQFF
TGTGCCAGCAGGGGCAGGGGGCCCTACAATGAGCAGTTCTTC
>TRBJ1-5|TRBV2|-|-
CASSTIRQSNQPQHF
TGTGCCAGCAGTACAATCAGACAGAGCAATCAGCCCCAGCATTTT
>TRBJ1-1|TRBV6-1|-|-
CASTRVMNTEAFF
TGTGCCAGCACGAGGGTAATGAACACTGAAGCTTTCTTT
>TRBJ2-5|TRBV27|TRBD1|-
CASSGQEETQYF
TGTGCCAGCAGCGGACAGGAAGAGACCCAGTACTTC
>TRBJ1-1|TRBV4-1|-|few
CASSPTFRDRTEAFF
TGCGCCAGCAGCCCCACCTTTCGGGATCGGACTGAAGCTTTCTTT
>TRBJ1-4|TRBV5-1|-|-
CASSLFEWGRDLGEKLFF
TGCGCCAGCAGCTTGTTCGAGTGGGGCCGCGATTTGGGTGAAAAACTGTTTTTT
>TRBJ1-2|TRBV5-6|-|-
CASSLGQLYTNYGYTF
TGTGCCAGCAGCTTGGGGCAGCTATATACTAACTATGGCTACACCTTC
>TRBJ2-7|TRBV27|-|-
CASSLSAGHSYEQYF
TGTGCCAGCAGTTTATCGGCAGGGCACTCCTACGAGCAGTACTTC
>TRBJ1-1|TRBV19|-|-
CASSAYMNTEAFF
TGTGCCAGTAGTGCCTACATGAACACTGAAGCTTTCTTT
>TRBJ1-3|TRBV5-4|-|few
CASSLAGTRGGNTIYF
TGTGCCAGCAGCTTAGCCGGGACAAGGGGCGGAAACACCATATATTTT
>TRBJ2-7|TRBV11-2|-|-
CASSSTYEQYF
TGTGCCAGCAGCTCAACCTACGAGCAGTACTTC
>TRBJ2-2|TRBV4-1|TRBD1|-
CASSQGQRDTGELFF
TGCGCCAGCAGCCAGGGACAGCGAGACACCGGGGAGCTGTTTTTT
>TRBJ1-6|TRBV23-1|TRBD1|-
CASSQFQGARSPLHF
TGCGCCAGCAGTCAATTCCAGGGGGCGCGGTCACCCCTCCACTTT
>TRBJ2-3|TRBV11-2|-|-
CASSPLDTQYF
TGTGCCAGCAGCCCCTTGGATACGCAGTATTTT
>TRBJ2-1|TRBV30|TRBD2|-
CAWRGRRIGTSGILNEQFF
TGTGCCTGGAGGGGAAGAAGGATTGGGACTAGCGGGATACTGAATGAGCAGTTCTTC
>TRBJ2-1|TRBV13|-|-
CASSSGRYNEQFF
TGTGCCAGCAGTTCCGGACGCTACAATGAGCAGTTCTTC
>TRBJ2-2|TRBV5-1|-|once
CASRNTGELFF
TGCGCCAGTCGAAACACCGGGGAGCTGTTTTTT
>TRBJ2-5|TRBV11-1|-|-
CASSFHLRTQYF
TGTGCCAGCAGCTTCCACCTTAGGACCCAGTACTTC
>TRBJ1-1|TRBV4-2|-|-
CASSALEGGNTEAFF
TGTGCCAGCAGCGCGCTCGAAGGGGGGAACACTGAAGCTTTCTTT
>TRBJ2-7|TRBV6-6|TRBD1|-
CASRLTGTVGEQYF
TGTGCCAGCAGGCTAACCGGGACAGTAGGCGAGCAGTACTTC
>TRBJ2-1|TRBV29-1|-|-
CSVDQGLSRLQFF
TGCAGCGTTGATCAGGGCCTAAGTCGTTTGCAGTTCTTC
>TRBJ2-7|TRBV13|-|-
CASSPISSEQYF
TGTGCCAGCAGCCCTATTAGTAGCGAGCAGTACTTC
>TRBJ2-3|TRBV15|-|-
CATSSRDSSSDTQYF
TGTGCCACCAGCAGCCGGGACTCCTCCTCAGATACGCAGTATTTT
>TRBJ2-6|TRBV30|-|-
CAWSGFSGANVLTF
TGTGCCTGGAGTGGCTTCTCTGGGGCCAACGTCCTAACTTTC
>TRBJ2-5|TRBV7-2|-|medium-sized
CASSGIRDWETQYF
TGTGCCAGCAGCGGTATCCGGGATTGGGAGACCCAGTACTTC
>TRBJ1-4|TRBV15|TRBD1|-
CATSRQGGNEKLFF
TGTGCCACCAGCAGGCAGGGGGGTAATGAAAAACTGTTTTTT
>TRBJ2-1|TRBV14|TRBD1|-
CASSWGTVYNEQFF
TGTGCCAGCAGTTGGGGGACAGTATACAATGAGCAGTTCTTC
>TRBJ1-2|TRBV9|-|-
CASSVGPGLANYGYTF
TGTGCCAGCAGCGTAGGTCCCGGGTTAGCGAACTATGGCTACACCTTC
>TRBJ1-1|TRBV13|TRBD1|-
CASSFRGRSWSTEAFF
TGTGCCAGCAGCTTCAGGGGGCGCAGTTGGTCCACTGAAGCTTTCTTT
>TRBJ2-7|TRBV9|-|-
CASSVEPGRAYEQYF
TGTGCCAGCAGCGTCGAGCCGGGACGGGCCTACGAGCAGTACTTC
>TRBJ2-1|TRBV5-1|-|-
CASSLYRADNEQFF
TGCGCCAGCAGCTTGTACAGGGCTGACAATGAGCAGTTCTTC
>TRBJ1-4|TRBV5-1|-|-
CASSLGRDFATNEKLFF
TGCGCCAGCAGCTTGGGCCGGGACTTTGCAACTAATGAAAAACTGTTTTTT
>TRBJ1-3|TRBV25-1|TRBD1|-
CASSEYRGQGNTIYF
TGTGCCAGCAGTGAATATAGGGGACAGGGAAACACCATATATTTT
>TRBJ1-4|TRBV9|TRBD1|-
CASSVGAGQEKLFF
TGTGCCAGCAGCGTAGGTGCGGGACAGGAAAAACTGTTTTTT
>TRBJ1-1|TRBV7-9|-|once
CASSPPAGEVSTEAFF
TGTGCCAGCAGCCCCCCGGCAGGGGAGGTAAGCACTGAAGCTTTCTTT
>TRBJ2-1|TRBV15|-|once
CATSRGRDVYNEQFF
TGTGCCACCAGCAGAGGGAGGGACGTCTACAATGAGCAGTTCTTC
>TRBJ2-1|TRBV9|TRBD1|-
CASSVAAGTGAHNEQFF
TGTGCCAGCAGCGTAGCCGCTGGGACAGGGGCCCACAATGAGCAGTTCTTC
>TRBJ2-1|TRBV2|-|-
CASSEGGGTYNEQFF
TGTGCCAGCAGTGAAGGGGGAGGAACCTACAATGAGCAGTTCTTC
>TRBJ1-1|TRBV5-1|-|once
CASAGSKEAFF
TGCGCCAGCGCGGGGTCAAAGGAAGCTTTCTTT
>TRBJ1-4|TRBV6-6|TRBD1|once
CASSRDRGINEKLFF
TGTGCCAGCAGCCGCGACAGGGGTATTAATGAAAAACTGTTTTTT
>TRBJ2-3|TRBV5-1|TRBD2|-
CASSLSGGAGDTQYF
TGCGCCAGCAGCTTGAGCGGGGGGGCAGGAGATACGCAGTATTTT
>TRBJ2-5|TRBV2|TRBD2|-
CASSPGLARETQYF
TGTGCCAGCAGCCCTGGACTAGCCCGGGAGACCCAGTACTTC
>TRBJ2-7|TRBV7-2|-|-
CASSLVHLAYEQYF
TGTGCCAGCAGCTTAGTACACCTCGCCTACGAGCAGTACTTC